There are a few counts of the clone carrying this T cell receptor (beta chain). Its antigen remains unidentified. V was pared by 5 bases and J by 0 bases, with 7 bases between. CDR3 length equals 13 residues. Sequencing was performed with immunoSEQ multiplex PCR; in TCRdb, only in-frame clones are kept and a portion is missing. The sample carries more than 70,000 clones, about 85% recorded once. The data were obtained in a study of T cell responses to AZD1222 COVID-19 vaccine. Study-level results: Reportedly, nearly half of unique spike TCRs recognized epitopes outside B.1.351/B.1.1.7 mutations. Only 5 to 7 AZD1222 recipients were seropositive at baseline. Spike was spanned by vaccine-associated CD4 TCRs, which were dominant at 160-218 and 743-854.

The sequence came from an adult who received the AZD1222 COVID-19 vaccine. The source was peripheral blood, collected 28 days after the second AZD1222 dose. The rearrangement joins TRBV12-3 or TRBV12-4 to TRBJ1-1; the D is unclear. CDR3: CASSPDMNTEAFF. The CDR3, as DNA: TGTGCCAGCAGTCCCGATATGAACACTGAAGCTTTCTTT.